What follows is one T cell receptor beta chain and its context. As yet, its antigen is unknown. TCRdb's copy holds only in-frame clones and misses some; the assay was immunoSEQ multiplex PCR. Among more than 40,000 clones listed, nearly 97% were seen once. The data derive from a study of T cell clonotyping in hematopoietic cell transplantation. Points from the study as a whole: Cells were unsorted, so CD4 and CD8 contributions were not separated. At the given depth, recipient repertoires were over 97% de novo clonotypes.

The CDR3 loop spans 16 amino acids. CDR1 and CDR2 from the germline V gene are SGHVS and FNYEAQ. V was clipped by 3 bases and J by 3 bases; unmatched bases: 5. The rearrangement links TRBV7-6 to TRBJ2-2; the match to TRBD2 covers 9 bases. The material sequenced was peripheral blood mononuclear cells. This receptor was taken from a man aged 30 to 45 in good health. Some clones in this sample may be carry-over from other donors' samples. The CDR3 bases are TGTGCCAGCAGCTTTTTAGCGGGGGAATACACCGGGGAGCTGTTTTTT. This translates into CASSFLAGEYTGELFF.